This T cell receptor beta chain was sequenced in a study of T cell responses to AZD1222 COVID-19 vaccine. General observations from the study: Following two doses of AZD1222, Spike-specific TCR breadth and depth rose.

This table comes from immunoSEQ multiplex PCR, and its TCRdb copy is limited to in-frame clones, with some not included. Found here are about 160,000 clones, around 91% of them singletons; the top ten hold about 6.9%. Per germline, CDR1 SGHKS and CDR2 YYEKEE (reference sequence). The CDR3 totals 15 residues. The junction had 5 bases not matched to a gene; V was cut back by 4 bases and J by 2 bases. Worth noting for this clone: As yet, its antigen is unknown.

Here the sequenced sample was peripheral blood, taken on day 0 of AZD1222 vaccination. The sequence was obtained from an adult in good health. The chain employs TRBV5-5 and TRBJ2-7; 11 nucleotides agree with TRBD1. Written as DNA, the CDR3 is TGTGCCAGCAGCGCTCCGGGACAGGGGGCCTACGAGCAGTACTTC. Amino acids: CASSAPGQGAYEQYF. Supplemented by reference TRBV5-5 and TRBJ2-7, the full variable domain reads DAGVTQSPTHLIKTRGQQVTLRCSPISGHKSVSWYQQVLGQGPQFIFQYYEKEERGRGNFPDRFSARQFPNYSSELNVNALLLGDSALYLCASSAPGQGAYEQYFGPGTRLTVT.